One T cell receptor beta chain is described in this entry. Its antigen is currently unknown. The data are from a study of T cell responses to AZD1222 COVID-19 vaccine. Germline assignment: CDR1 LNHDA and CDR2 SQIVND (reference sequence). V lost 7 bases, J lost 7 bases, and 23 bases lay in between. This CDR3 contains 16 residues. Measured with immunoSEQ multiplex PCR; TCRdb has only the in-frame clones, and not every one. This sample has roughly 150,000 clones; about 87% occur once, and the top ten carry roughly a tenth. Broader study findings: The breadth and depth of Spike-specific TCRs increased once two AZD1222 doses had been given. Clonal diversity may have been underestimated in mostly white British donors. Among AZD1222 vaccinees, only 5 to 7 were seropositive at baseline.

The TCR sequence derives from an adult who received the AZD1222 COVID-19 vaccine. The starting material was peripheral blood, obtained 28 days after the second AZD1222 dose. The chain couples TRBV19 to TRBJ1-5; no clear D gene. The CDR3 sequence: CASTPDPGVGRQPQHF. CDR3 coding DNA: TGTGCCAGTACCCCAGACCCCGGAGTTGGGCGGCAGCCCCAGCATTTT.